This section outlines one T cell receptor beta chain sequence together with its context. This table comes from immunoSEQ multiplex PCR, and its TCRdb copy is limited to in-frame clones, with some not included. Seen here are fewer than 300,000 clones, around 84% observed once, and the top ten hold 15% to 18%. The CDR3 is 15 amino acids. The V gene lost 0 bases and the J gene lost 5 bases, with 11 bases spanning the gap. Germline CDR1 is LNHDA and CDR2 is SQIVND (reference sequence). This specimen belongs to a study of blood T cell repertoires in COVID-19. The study drew participants aged about 18 to 95 years from approximately 25 US areas. Categorization into cohorts depended on clinical history that participants reported.

Sequencing was performed on PBMCs or T cells enriched from blood (not recorded which). J is TRBJ1-3 and V is TRBV19; tentatively, D is TRBD1 (5 bases). The source is a young man who had recovered from COVID-19. CDR3 residues: CASSIDGTGRNTIYF. DNA for the CDR3: TGTGCCAGTAGTATAGATGGAACAGGAAGAAACACCATATATTTT. Using reference TRBV19 and TRBJ1-3 for the parts outside the CDR3, the full variable domain is DGGITQSPKYLFRKEGQNVTLSCEQNLNHDAMYWYRQDPGQGLRLIYYSQIVNDFQKGDIAEGYSVSREKKESFPLTVTSAQKNPTAFYLCASSIDGTGRNTIYFGEGSWLTVV.